This T cell receptor beta chain was captured by sequencing in a study of T cell responses to AZD1222 COVID-19 vaccine. The CDR3 runs 14 residues. CDR1 is LGHDT, CDR2 YNNKEL, per germline (reference sequence). Trimming pared 5 bases from V and 4 bases from J, leaving 14 bases between. Measured with immunoSEQ multiplex PCR; TCRdb has only the in-frame clones, and not every one. The profile covers fewer than 110,000 clones, with 86% appearing a single time and about 1.4% taken by the ten largest. The chain uses TRBV3-1 (or the pseudogene TRBV3-2) and TRBJ2-5; TRBD1 might be the D (5 bases). The material was peripheral blood, obtained on day 0 of AZD1222 vaccination. The TCR was taken from an adult in good health. CDR3 amino acids: CASSKRGTRETQYF. In DNA, the CDR3 is TGTGCCAGCAGCAAAAGGGGTACACGAGAGACCCAGTACTTC.